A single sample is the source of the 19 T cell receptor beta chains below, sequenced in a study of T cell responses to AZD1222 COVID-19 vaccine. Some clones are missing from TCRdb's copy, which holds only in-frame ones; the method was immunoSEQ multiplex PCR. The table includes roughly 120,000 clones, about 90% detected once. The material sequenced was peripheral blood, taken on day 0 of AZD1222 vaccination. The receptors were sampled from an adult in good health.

CDR3 bases: TGTGCCAGCAGTTCAGACAGGCCCTACGAGCAGTACTTC. Protein: CASSSDRPYEQYF. V is TRBV11-1 and J is TRBJ2-7, with D tentatively TRBD1 (6 bases). Germline loops: CDR1 SGHAT, CDR2 FQDESV (reference sequence). This CDR3 comprises 13 residues. Trimming took off 6 bases at V and 2 bases at J, with 11 bases between the two ends.

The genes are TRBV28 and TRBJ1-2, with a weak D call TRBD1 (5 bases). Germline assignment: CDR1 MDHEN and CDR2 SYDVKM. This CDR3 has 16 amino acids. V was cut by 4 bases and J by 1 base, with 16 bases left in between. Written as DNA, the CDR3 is TGTGCCAGCAGTTCCATCCGGGACGGGATTAACTATGGCTACACCTTC. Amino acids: CASSSIRDGINYGYTF.

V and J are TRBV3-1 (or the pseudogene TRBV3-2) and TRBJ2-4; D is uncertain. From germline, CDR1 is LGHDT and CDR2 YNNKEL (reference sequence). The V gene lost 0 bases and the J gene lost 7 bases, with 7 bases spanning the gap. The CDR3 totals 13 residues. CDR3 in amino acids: CASSQDLGNIQYF. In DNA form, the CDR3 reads TGTGCCAGCAGCCAAGACCTGGGGAACATTCAGTACTTC.

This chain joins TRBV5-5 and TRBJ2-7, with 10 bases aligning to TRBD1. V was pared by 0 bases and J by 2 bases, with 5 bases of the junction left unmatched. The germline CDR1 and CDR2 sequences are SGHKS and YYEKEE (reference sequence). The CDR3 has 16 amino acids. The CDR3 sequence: CASSLGSGTGAYEQYF. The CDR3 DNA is TGTGCCAGCAGCTTGGGGTCCGGGACAGGGGCCTACGAGCAGTACTTC.

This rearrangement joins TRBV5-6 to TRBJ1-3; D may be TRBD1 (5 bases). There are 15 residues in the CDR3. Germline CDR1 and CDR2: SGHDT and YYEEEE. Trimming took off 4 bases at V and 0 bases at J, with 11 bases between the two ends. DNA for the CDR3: TGTGCCAGCAGCACAGGACGGCTCTCTGGAAACACCATATATTTT. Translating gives CASSTGRLSGNTIYF.

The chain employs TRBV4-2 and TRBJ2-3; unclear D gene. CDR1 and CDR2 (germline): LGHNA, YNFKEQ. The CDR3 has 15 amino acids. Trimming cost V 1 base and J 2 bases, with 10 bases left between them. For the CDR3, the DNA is TGTGCCAGCAGCCAAGGACTTGAATCCACAGATACGCAGTATTTT. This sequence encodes CASSQGLESTDTQYF.

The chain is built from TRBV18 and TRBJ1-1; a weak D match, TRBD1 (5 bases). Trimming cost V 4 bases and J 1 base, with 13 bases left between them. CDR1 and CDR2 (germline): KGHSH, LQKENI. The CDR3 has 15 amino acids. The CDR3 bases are TGTGCCAGCTCACACGGGGGTGTCAGGAACACTGAAGCTTTCTTT. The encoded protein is CASSHGGVRNTEAFF.

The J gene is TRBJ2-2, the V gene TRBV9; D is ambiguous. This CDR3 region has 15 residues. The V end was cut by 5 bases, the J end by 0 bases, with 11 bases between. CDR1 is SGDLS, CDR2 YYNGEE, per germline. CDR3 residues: CASSPRATNTGELFF. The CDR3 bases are TGTGCCAGCAGTCCAAGAGCTACGAACACCGGGGAGCTGTTTTTT.

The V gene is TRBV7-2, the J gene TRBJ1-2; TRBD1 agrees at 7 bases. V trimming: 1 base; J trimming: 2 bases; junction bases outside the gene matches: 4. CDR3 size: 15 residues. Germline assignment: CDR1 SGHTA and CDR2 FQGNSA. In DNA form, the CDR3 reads TGTGCCAGCAGCTTAGGACAGGGACTAAACTATGGCTACACCTTC. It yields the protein CASSLGQGLNYGYTF.

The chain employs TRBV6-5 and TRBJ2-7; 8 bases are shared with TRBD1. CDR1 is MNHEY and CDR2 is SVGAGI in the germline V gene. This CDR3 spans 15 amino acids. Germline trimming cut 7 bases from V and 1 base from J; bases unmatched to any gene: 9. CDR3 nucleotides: TGTGCCAGCACTGCCTTCCGGGACAGGTCCTACGAGCAGTACTTC. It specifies CASTAFRDRSYEQYF.

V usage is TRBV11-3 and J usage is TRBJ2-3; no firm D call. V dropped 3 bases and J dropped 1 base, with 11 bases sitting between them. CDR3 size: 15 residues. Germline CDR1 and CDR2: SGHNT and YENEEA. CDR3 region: CASSFRLSGTDTQYF. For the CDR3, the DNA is TGTGCCAGCAGCTTCAGACTCTCGGGCACAGATACGCAGTATTTT. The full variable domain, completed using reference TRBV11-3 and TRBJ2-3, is EAGVVQSPRYKIIEKKQPVAFWCNPISGHNTLYWYLQNLGQGPELLIRYENEEAVDDSQLPKDRFSAERLKGVDSTLKIQPAELGDSAVYLCASSFRLSGTDTQYFGPGTRLTVL.

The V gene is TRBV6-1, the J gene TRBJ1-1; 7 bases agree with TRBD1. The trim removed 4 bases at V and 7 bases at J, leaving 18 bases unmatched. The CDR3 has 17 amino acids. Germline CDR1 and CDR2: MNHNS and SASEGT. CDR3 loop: CASSGQQGTTYRGEAFF. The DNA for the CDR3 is TGTGCCAGCAGTGGGCAACAGGGGACCACCTACAGGGGTGAAGCTTTCTTT.

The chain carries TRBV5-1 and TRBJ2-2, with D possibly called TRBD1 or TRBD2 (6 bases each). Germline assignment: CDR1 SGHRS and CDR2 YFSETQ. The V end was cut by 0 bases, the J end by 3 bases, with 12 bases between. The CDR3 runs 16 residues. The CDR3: CASSLAQRGDTGELFF. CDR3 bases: TGCGCCAGCAGCTTGGCCCAGAGGGGGGACACCGGGGAGCTGTTTTTT.

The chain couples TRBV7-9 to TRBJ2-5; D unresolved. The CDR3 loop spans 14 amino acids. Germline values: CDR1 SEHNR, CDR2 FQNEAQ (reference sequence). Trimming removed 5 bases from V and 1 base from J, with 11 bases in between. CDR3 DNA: TGTGCCAGCAGCCTCCTGATTGGCCAAGAGACCCAGTACTTC. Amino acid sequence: CASSLLIGQETQYF. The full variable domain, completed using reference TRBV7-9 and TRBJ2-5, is DTGVSQNPRHKITKRGQNVTFRCDPISEHNRLYWYRQTLGQGPEFLTYFQNEAQLEKSRLLSDRFSAERPKGSFSTLEIQRTEQGDSAMYLCASSLLIGQETQYFGPGTRLLVL.

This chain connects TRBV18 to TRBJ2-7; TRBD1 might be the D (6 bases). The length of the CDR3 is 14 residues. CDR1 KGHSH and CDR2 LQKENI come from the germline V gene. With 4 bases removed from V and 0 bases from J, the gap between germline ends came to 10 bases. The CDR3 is CASSRRGNSYEQYF. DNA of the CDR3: TGTGCCAGCTCACGCAGGGGAAACTCCTACGAGCAGTACTTC.

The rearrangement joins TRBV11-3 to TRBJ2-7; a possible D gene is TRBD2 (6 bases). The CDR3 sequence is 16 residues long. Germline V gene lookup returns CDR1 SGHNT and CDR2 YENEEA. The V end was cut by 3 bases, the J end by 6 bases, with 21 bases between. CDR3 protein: CASSLRVGGLVLEQYF. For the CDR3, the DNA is TGTGCCAGCAGCTTGCGAGTGGGGGGATTGGTTCTCGAGCAGTACTTC.

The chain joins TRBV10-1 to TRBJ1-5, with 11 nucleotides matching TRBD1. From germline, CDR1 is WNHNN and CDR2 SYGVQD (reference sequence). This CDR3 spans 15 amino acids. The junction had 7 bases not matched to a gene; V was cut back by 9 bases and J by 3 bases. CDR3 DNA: TGCGCCAGGCCCGGGACAGGGGGGTCCAATCAGCCCCAGCATTTT. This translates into CARPGTGGSNQPQHF.

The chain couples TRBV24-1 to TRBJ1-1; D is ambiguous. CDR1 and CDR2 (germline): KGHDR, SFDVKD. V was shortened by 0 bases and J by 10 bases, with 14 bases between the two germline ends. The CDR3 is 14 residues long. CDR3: CATSDLQTGRGAFF. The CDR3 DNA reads TGTGCCACCAGTGATTTGCAAACTGGGAGAGGAGCTTTCTTT.

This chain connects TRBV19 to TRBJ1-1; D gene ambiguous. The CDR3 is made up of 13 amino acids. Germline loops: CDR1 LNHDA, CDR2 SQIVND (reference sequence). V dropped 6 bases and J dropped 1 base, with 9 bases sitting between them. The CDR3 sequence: CASSLPENTEAFF. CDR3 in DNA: TGTGCCAGTAGCCTCCCGGAGAACACTGAAGCTTTCTTT.